The clone carrying this TCR beta chain was found once. The record originates from a study of blood T cell repertoires in COVID-19. On the study more broadly: COVID-19 samples, acute and convalescent, were from the United States, Italy and Spain. PBMCs, B-cell-depleted T cells, or T cells provided the cDNA or gDNA that made up the material.

During active infection, Seattle patients enrolled and were then monitored through disease. In the original processing: Amplifying reference gene primers gave estimates of nucleated cell counts. Profiled with immunoSEQ multiplex PCR; TCRdb holds only in-frame clones, not every one. V and J calls and clone size are those listed in that table; D and trimming were worked out from the DNA. The sample holds more than 150,000 clones; more than 80% are singletons and the top ten take about 12%. This CDR3 has 14 amino acids. CDR1 and CDR2 from the germline V gene are MNHEY and SVGAGI. J gave up 5 bases and V 5 bases, and 4 bases lay outside the gene matches.

This TCR derives from a woman at least 80 years old with COVID-19, enrolled during active disease. Sequenced sample: peripheral blood. The chain recombines TRBV6-5 with TRBJ1-4, with 8 positions matching TRBD1. In DNA, the CDR3 is TGTGCCAGCAGTCCGGGACAGGCAAATGAAAAACTGTTTTTT. Protein: CASSPGQANEKLFF.